One sample yielded the 8 T cell receptor beta chains listed below, sequenced in a study of blood T cell repertoires in COVID-19. Assay: immunoSEQ multiplex PCR; the TCRdb copy retains only in-frame clones and omits some. Of just over 300,000 clones detected, 85% to 90% appear once; the ten largest clones hold around 4.6%. The sequenced sample was PBMCs or T cells enriched from blood (not recorded which). These receptors were taken from a man aged 25-45 years who had recovered from COVID-19.

The rearrangement links TRBV7-2 to TRBJ2-5; tentative D call: TRBD2 (5 bases). This CDR3 spans 15 amino acids. From germline, CDR1 is SGHTA and CDR2 FQGNSA. V lost 3 bases and J lost 7, with 18 bases in between. For the CDR3, the DNA is TGTGCCAGCAGCTTCCCTCCTAGGGAACGGGGGACCCAGTACTTC. This encodes CASSFPPRERGTQYF.

The chain joins TRBV15 to TRBJ1-4; 7 positions match TRBD1. Germline V gene sequence: CDR1 LNHNV, CDR2 YYDKDF (reference sequence). This CDR3 has 13 amino acids. The trim removed 0 bases at V and 15 bases at J, leaving 7 bases unmatched. The CDR3 nucleotides read TGTGCCACCAGCAGAGACTCAGGACAGGATGTGTTTTTT. The encoded protein is CATSRDSGQDVFF. Full variable domain (outside the CDR3, taken from reference TRBV15 and TRBJ1-4): DAMVIQNPRYQVTQFGKPVTLSCSQTLNHNVMYWYQQKSSQAPKLLFHYYDKDFNNEADTPDNFQSRRPNTSFCFLDIRSPGLGDTAMYLCATSRDSGQDVFFGSGTQLSVL.

This chain connects TRBV3-1 (or the pseudogene TRBV3-2) to TRBJ2-1, with 12 bases that match TRBD2. Germline V gives CDR1 LGHDT, CDR2 YNNKEL (reference sequence). The V and J ends lost 1 base and 9 bases, in that order; junction bases with no gene match: 4. CDR3 length: 15 residues. Written as DNA, the CDR3 is TGTGCCAGCAGCCAAGGGAGACTAGCGGGAGTTGAGCAGTTCTTC. Its protein is CASSQGRLAGVEQFF.

The chain uses TRBV6-5 and TRBJ1-1, with TRBD1 matching 8 bases. The V gene end was trimmed by 6 bases and the J gene end by 7 bases; junction bases not matched to a gene: 4. The length of the CDR3 is 12 residues. Germline V gives CDR1 MNHEY, CDR2 SVGAGI. CDR3 protein: CASSQDRDEAFF. The CDR3 nucleotides read TGTGCCAGCAGCCAGGACAGGGATGAAGCTTTCTTT.

V and J are TRBV19 and TRBJ2-7, with no clear D. V gave up 3 bases and J gave up 0 bases, with 9 bases separating them. CDR3 length: 14 residues. Germline loops: CDR1 LNHDA, CDR2 SQIVND (reference sequence). DNA for the CDR3: TGTGCCAGTAGTATCGCCGCCAGCTCCTACGAGCAGTACTTC. It encodes CASSIAASSYEQYF.

The table lists this clone with a few counts. J is TRBJ2-2 and V is TRBV5-1; 7 nucleotides line up with TRBD1. The CDR3 contains 15 residues. Trimming cost V 4 bases and J 5 bases; bases outside gene matches: 8. In germline, CDR1 is SGHRS, CDR2 YFSETQ. CDR3 sequence reads: CASSVRGGQTGELFF. The CDR3, as DNA: TGCGCCAGCAGCGTCAGAGGGGGACAGACCGGGGAGCTGTTTTTT. Based on the CDR3 plus reference TRBV5-1 and TRBJ2-2, the full variable domain is KAGVTQTPRYLIKTRGQQVTLSCSPISGHRSVSWYQQTPGQGLQFLFEYFSETQRNKGNFPGRFSGRQFSNSRSEMNVSTLELGDSALYLCASSVRGGQTGELFFGEGSRLTVL.

V usage is TRBV18 and J usage is TRBJ2-7, with TRBD1 as a possible D gene (6 bases). V lost 2 bases and J lost 2, with 13 bases in between. The germline gives CDR1 KGHSH, CDR2 LQKENI. This CDR3 region has 15 residues. CDR3 region: CASSPAQGTPYEQYF. Here the CDR3 DNA reads TGTGCCAGCTCACCAGCCCAGGGGACACCCTACGAGCAGTACTTC.

This clone was observed once. In DNA, the CDR3 is TGTGCCAGCAGGGCGCACGGGGTCGACTATGGCTACACCTTC. It yields the protein CASRAHGVDYGYTF. This chain links TRBV25-1 with TRBJ1-2, with unresolved D. Trimming pared 6 bases from V and 3 bases from J, leaving 14 bases between. This CDR3 has 14 amino acids. CDR1 MGHDK and CDR2 SYGVNS come from the germline V gene.